A selection of T cell receptor beta chains follows, all from one sample in a study of regulatory T cells in long-lasting Graves disease. Via MiXCR, TCRdb re-called the multiplex PCR reads, giving one row per CDR3 protein. The sample has roughly 350,000 distinct CDR3 sequences; over 15% are singletons. These data were also reused for a study on T cells in Graves' hyperthyroidism and ophthalmopathy.

The starting material was peripheral blood mononuclear cells (PBMCs), obtained at new diagnosis, from a patient treated with antithyroid drugs. All receptors derive from a man aged 40-49 years with Graves disease. CDR3s include the opening cysteine and the closing phenylalanine or tryptophan.

v_call	cdr3_aa
TRBV13	CASSLGGLGDNEQFF
TRBV5-1	CASSAPPSYEQYF
TRBV7-3	CASTSSGGASYNEQFF
TRBV29-1	CSVPPLGASGYTF
TRBV20-1	CSARDLGGAAETQYF
TRBV11-2	CASSLQGGEKLFF
TRBV4-2	CASSPHRGVTDTQYF
TRBV7-2	CASSSQGGWEQYF
TRBV29-1	CSVDVNLQETQYF
TRBV7-2	CASSLVAGGPPDTQYF
TRBV7-2	CASSFRAPDTQYF
TRBV7-2	CASSVLAGGPDEQYF
TRBV20-1	CSASPPLGQGALRSGNTIYF
TRBV7-2	CASSPPPGTSNYGYTF
TRBV9	CASSVVRDKRGYTF